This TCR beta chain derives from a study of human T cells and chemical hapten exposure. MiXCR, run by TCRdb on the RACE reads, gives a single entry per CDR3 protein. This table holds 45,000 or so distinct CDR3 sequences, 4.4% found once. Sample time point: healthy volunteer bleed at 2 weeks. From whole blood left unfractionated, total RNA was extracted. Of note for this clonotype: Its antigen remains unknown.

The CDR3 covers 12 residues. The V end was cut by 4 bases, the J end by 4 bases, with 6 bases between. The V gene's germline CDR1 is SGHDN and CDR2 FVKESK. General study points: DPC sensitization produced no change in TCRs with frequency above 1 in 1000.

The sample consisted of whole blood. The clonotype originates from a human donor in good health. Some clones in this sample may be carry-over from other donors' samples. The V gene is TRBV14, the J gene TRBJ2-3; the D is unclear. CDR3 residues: CASSPTADTQYF. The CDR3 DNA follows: TGTGCCAGCAGCCCCACCGCAGATACGCAGTATTTT.